The 5 T cell receptor beta chains given below trace back to one sample, sequenced in a study of memory CD4+ T cells and cytomegalovirus serostatus. Single viable CD3+CD4+CD8-CD45RO+ cells were sorted as the memory CD4+ T cells. Here immunoSEQ multiplex PCR was the method, and the copy in TCRdb shows in-frame clones only, minus some. The table shows 40,000 to 50,000 clones, with less than 85% occurring only once. Sequencing was carried out using memory CD4+ T cells from blood. The receptors originated from an adult in good health and CMV-seronegative.

This chain's CDR3 is CSVLTLAKNIQYF. The CDR3 bases are TGCAGCGTTTTAACCCTAGCCAAAAACATTCAGTACTTC. The chain recombines TRBV29-1 with TRBJ2-4; D is unclear. V was pared by 5 bases and J by 0 bases, with 8 bases between. The CDR3 totals 13 residues. Germline V gene data show CDR1 as SQVTM and CDR2 as ANQGSEA.

This clone was seen a single time. The rearrangement uses TRBV19 and TRBJ1-1; the D gene is possibly TRBD1 (5 bases). Germline V gene sequence: CDR1 LNHDA, CDR2 SQIVND (reference sequence). Between the trimmed V and J ends, which lost 5 bases and 5 bases, there was a span of 18 bases. CDR3 size: 15 residues. CDR3 in amino acids: CASSWIPGTSTEAFF. The CDR3 DNA reads TGTGCCAGTAGTTGGATCCCAGGGACTTCAACTGAAGCTTTCTTT.

This clone was picked up a small number of times. The CDR3 sequence is CATSRAGGITSTDTQYF. CDR3 nucleotides: TGTGCCACCAGCCGAGCGGGGGGGATTACTAGCACAGATACGCAGTATTTT. This chain connects TRBV15 to TRBJ2-3; the match to TRBD2 covers 10 bases. The CDR3 contains 17 residues. The ends lost 5 bases at V and 0 bases at J; junction bases unmatched: 8. Germline assignment: CDR1 LNHNV and CDR2 YYDKDF (reference sequence). Variable domain in full (rest from reference TRBV15 and TRBJ2-3): DAMVIQNPRYQVTQFGKPVTLSCSQTLNHNVMYWYQQKSSQAPKLLFHYYDKDFNNEADTPDNFQSRRPNTSFCFLDIRSPGLGDTAMYLCATSRAGGITSTDTQYFGPGTRLTVL.

The count of this clone is one. The CDR3 sequence is CSVGGQGAANVLTF. The DNA for the CDR3 is TGCAGCGTGGGAGGCCAGGGGGCGGCCAACGTCCTGACTTTC. The gene calls are TRBV29-1 and TRBJ2-6, with TRBD1 matching over 8 bases. Germline V lookup: CDR1 SQVTM, CDR2 ANQGSEA. V lost 6 bases, J lost 6 bases, and 7 bases stayed unmatched. The CDR3 covers 14 residues. Together with reference TRBV29-1 and TRBJ2-6, the CDR3 gives the full variable domain: SAVISQKPSRDICQRGTSLTIQCQVDSQVTMMFWYRQQPGQSLTLIATANQGSEATYESGFVIDKFPISRPNLTFSTLTVSNMSPEDSSIYLCSVGGQGAANVLTFGAGSRLTVL.

The V gene is TRBV5-1, the J gene TRBJ2-5; D uncertain. The germline V and J ends were trimmed by 0 bases and 4 bases, with 13 bases remaining between them. The CDR3 has 15 amino acids. Germline CDR1 and CDR2: SGHRS and YFSETQ. This CDR3 reads CASSLGGYAGETQYF. Written as DNA, the CDR3 is TGCGCCAGCAGCTTGGGGGGTTATGCAGGAGAGACCCAGTACTTC.